The subject of this entry is one T cell receptor (beta chain). Its antigen is unidentified. Germline CDR1 reads GTSNPN; CDR2 reads SVGIG (reference sequence). The V and J ends lost 4 bases and 5 bases respectively, with 17 bases between them. This CDR3 is 14 amino acids long. The data derive from a study of blood T cells in healthy people across ages. Study context: About one barcoded TCR beta cDNA was captured per two T cells.

A second PCR of 7 to 11 cycles used a sample-barcoded 5' primer and a J-beta primer mix. Tags on each cDNA molecule came from a template-switch adaptor with 12 random nucleotides. TCRdb fed the 5' RACE reads into MiXCR, producing one record per CDR3 protein. The sample consists of about 720,000 distinct CDR3 sequences, 22% of them appearing once. Study-level points and caveats: Per-million-T-cell TCR beta diversity fell roughly linearly with age.

The chain carries TRBV30 and TRBJ2-5, with D perhaps matching TRBD2 (5 bases). This clonotype originated in a man aged 65 to 85 in good health. The specimen was blood. As DNA, the CDR3 is TGTGCCTGGATTAAAGTTGGGAGTCAGGAGACCCAGTACTTC. This sequence encodes CAWIKVGSQETQYF.